This T cell receptor (beta chain) emerged from a study of cytomegalovirus exposure and HLA in healthy donors. On the study more broadly: Drawn from HLA-typed donors, tens of millions of unique TCRs were held in an early data release.

The count of this clone is one. What it binds is not known. The V gene's germline CDR1 is LNHNV and CDR2 YYDKDF (reference sequence). The trim removed 5 bases at V and 3 bases at J, leaving 7 bases unmatched. CDR3 length equals 17 residues. Broader study findings: After further analysis at a later stage, roughly 16,000 TCR beta sequences were associated with HLA alleles at 0.05 false discovery rate. Sequence variants that were highly shared formed a cluster that was likely a sequencing artifact.

This PCR relied on a set of 60 Vbeta primers and 13 Jbeta primers. Data came from immunoSEQ multiplex PCR; TCRdb stores just in-frame clones and leaves some out. The table has 150,000 to 200,000 clones, around 80% seen once. This chain uses TRBV15 with TRBJ2-1, with TRBD2 matching over 13 bases. The source of this sequence is a young woman in good health and CMV-seronegative. The sample taken for sequencing was PBMCs. This chain's CDR3 is CATSQGLAGTFYNEQFF. DNA for the CDR3: TGTGCCACCAGCCAGGGACTAGCGGGGACATTCTACAATGAGCAGTTCTTC.